This TCR beta chain was sequenced in a study of OX40 agonist ivuxolimab in advanced cancers. Across the study: The group had a mean age of around 60 years, ranged from about 23 to 85, and was 82.7% male.

Germline-derived CDR1 and CDR2 are SGHTA and FQGNSA. V was clipped by 4 bases and J by 8 bases, with 14 bases between them. This CDR3 spans 13 amino acids. Autoimmune disease history or systemic immunosuppression led to patients being barred. Sampling of blood occurred at baseline, cycle 4 day 1, and cycle 7 day 1. Clones were sequenced by immunoSEQ multiplex PCR, and TCRdb holds only the in-frame ones, with some missing. The repertoire holds about 80,000 clones, about 83% seen once, with around 25% in the top ten. General study findings and limits: In a subset of nonresponders, normalized T-cell clonal expansion was also low.

About this clone itself: Its antigen remains unknown.

The receptor was isolated from an adult with an advanced solid tumor such as melanoma, head and neck, liver or kidney cancer. Sequencing was performed on CD4+ or CD8+ T cells sorted from blood, taken in a trial of the OX40 agonist ivuxolimab. V gene TRBV7-2 combines with J gene TRBJ1-2; TRBD1 might be the D (5 bases). CDR3 region: CASSSDSYYGYTF. CDR3 coding DNA: TGTGCCAGCAGCTCCGACAGCTATTACGGCTACACCTTC. The whole variable domain, remainder taken from reference TRBV7-2 and TRBJ1-2, is GAGVSQSPSNKVTEKGKDVELRCDPISGHTALYWYRQSLGQGLEFLIYFQGNSAPDKSGLPSDRFSAERTGGSVSTLTIQRTQQEDSAVYLCASSSDSYYGYTFGSGTRLTVV.